This T cell receptor beta chain appears in the sequencing data of a study of blood T cells in healthy people across ages. General study findings and limits: Versus aged donors, long-lived donors had higher diversity and more naive CD4+ cells. For the donors, CMV status was unknown and possibly confounded expanded clonotype changes.

About this clonotype: Antigen specificity is unknown.

Using a J-beta primer mix together with a sample-barcoded 5' primer, a second PCR was run for about 7 to 12 cycles. A 12-random-nucleotide template-switch adaptor tagged each cDNA molecule. TCRdb recomputed calls from the 5' RACE reads with MiXCR, one row per CDR3 protein. Of hundreds of thousands of distinct CDR3 sequences listed, about 56% are singletons. Sequenced sample: blood. The TCR originated in a man in his forties in good health.

This chain's CDR3 is CASSYKGSTEAFF. The CDR3 coding sequence is TGTGCCAGCAGTTACAAGGGCAGCACTGAAGCTTTCTTT. The chain employs TRBV6-2 or TRBV6-3 and TRBJ1-1; D not resolved. Germline V gene sequence: CDR1 MNHEY, CDR2 SVGEGT. The V gene lost 2 bases and the J gene lost 4 bases, with 8 bases spanning the gap. CDR3 length equals 13 residues.